Sequencing of this T cell receptor (beta chain) was carried out in a study of OX40 agonist ivuxolimab in advanced cancers. Across the whole study: The study gave patients intravenous ivuxolimab at 0.01 to 10 mg/kg every 2 weeks. Partial responses, seen in three patients, involved one hepatocellular carcinoma and two cutaneous melanomas. Study-level findings and limits: Both CD4+ and CD8+ T cell populations in blood had undergone clonal expansion by week 6 at 0.1 to 3.0 mg/kg. Expanded clones tended on average to be more numerous among CD8+ T cells than CD4+.

CDR3 length: 14 residues. Per germline, CDR1 SEHNR and CDR2 FQNEAQ (reference sequence). Trimming shortened V by 0 bases and J by 2 bases, and 8 bases separated the two germline ends. Points on this clone: Antigen: not known.

Method: immunoSEQ multiplex PCR; TCRdb's copy keeps in-frame clones and lacks some. The sample consists of about 91,000 clones, 85% to 90% of them appearing once. This clonotype originated in an adult with an advanced solid tumor such as melanoma, head and neck, liver or kidney cancer. The chain recombines TRBV7-9 with TRBJ2-7; a weak D match, TRBD2 (5 bases). Here the sequenced sample was CD4+ or CD8+ T cells sorted from blood, taken in a trial of the OX40 agonist ivuxolimab. CDR3 nucleotide sequence: TGTGCCAGCAGCTTAGCGGACGGGACCTACGAGCAGTACTTC. It specifies CASSLADGTYEQYF.